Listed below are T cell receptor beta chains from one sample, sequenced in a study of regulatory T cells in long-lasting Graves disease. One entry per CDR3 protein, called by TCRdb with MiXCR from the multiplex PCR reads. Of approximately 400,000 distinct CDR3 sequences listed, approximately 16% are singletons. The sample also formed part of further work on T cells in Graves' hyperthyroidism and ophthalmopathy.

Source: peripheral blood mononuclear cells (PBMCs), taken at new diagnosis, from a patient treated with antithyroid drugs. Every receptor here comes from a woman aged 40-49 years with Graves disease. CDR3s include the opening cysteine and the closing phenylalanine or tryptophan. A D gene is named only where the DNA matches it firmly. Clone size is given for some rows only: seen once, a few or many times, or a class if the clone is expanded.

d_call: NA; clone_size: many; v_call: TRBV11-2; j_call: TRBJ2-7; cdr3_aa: CASSLIETAYEQYF; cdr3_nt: TGTGCCAGCAGCTTAATCGAGACCGCCTACGAGCAGTACTTC
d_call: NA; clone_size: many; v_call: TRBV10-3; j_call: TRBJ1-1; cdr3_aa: CAISWGQQSEAFF; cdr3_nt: TGTGCCATCAGTTGGGGCCAGCAATCTGAAGCTTTCTTT
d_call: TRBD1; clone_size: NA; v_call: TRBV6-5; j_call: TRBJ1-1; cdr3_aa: CASSYEGAAPLNTEAFF; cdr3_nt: TGTGCCAGCAGTTACGAGGGGGCAGCCCCCCTGAACACTGAAGCTTTCTTT
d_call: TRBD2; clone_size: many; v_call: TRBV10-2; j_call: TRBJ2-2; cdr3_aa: CALAGVAGELFF; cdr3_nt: TGCGCCCTAGCGGGAGTAGCCGGGGAGCTGTTTTTT
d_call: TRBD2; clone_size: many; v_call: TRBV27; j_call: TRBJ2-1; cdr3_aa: CASSGLAGTGSYNEQFF; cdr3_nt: TGTGCCAGCAGCGGACTAGCGGGGACCGGATCCTACAATGAGCAGTTCTTC
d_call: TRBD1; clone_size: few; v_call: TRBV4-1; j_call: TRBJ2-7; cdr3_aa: CASSQVTSRTGSYEQYF; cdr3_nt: TGCGCCAGCAGCCAAGTAACATCACGGACAGGCTCCTACGAGCAGTACTTC
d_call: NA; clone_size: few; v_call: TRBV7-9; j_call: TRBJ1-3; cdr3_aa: CASSKGNTIYF; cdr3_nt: TGTGCCAGCAGCAAGGGAAACACCATATATTTT
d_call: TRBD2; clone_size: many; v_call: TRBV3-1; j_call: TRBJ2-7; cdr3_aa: CASSLAGAEQYF; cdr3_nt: TGTGCCAGCAGCCTAGCGGGAGCCGAGCAGTACTTC
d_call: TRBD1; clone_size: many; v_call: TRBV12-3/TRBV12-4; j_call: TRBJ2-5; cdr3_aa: CASSPPPGQRSETQYF; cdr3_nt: TGTGCCAGCAGCCCACCTCCGGGACAGAGAAGTGAGACCCAGTACTTC
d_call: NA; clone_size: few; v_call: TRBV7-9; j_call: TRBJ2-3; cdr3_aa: CASSLAGPLTDTQYF; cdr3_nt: TGTGCCAGCAGCTTAGCCGGGCCCCTCACAGATACGCAGTATTTT
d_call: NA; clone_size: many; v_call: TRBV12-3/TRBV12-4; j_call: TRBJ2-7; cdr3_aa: CASSRIVGGGEQYF; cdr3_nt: TGTGCCAGCAGCCGTATTGTGGGGGGCGGCGAGCAGTACTTC
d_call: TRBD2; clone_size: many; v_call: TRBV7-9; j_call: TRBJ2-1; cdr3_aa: CAGHSGASYNEQFF; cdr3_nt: TGTGCCGGACATAGCGGGGCCTCCTACAATGAGCAGTTCTTC
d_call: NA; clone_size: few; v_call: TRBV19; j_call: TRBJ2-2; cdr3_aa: CASSIVAGHTGELFF; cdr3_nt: TGTGCCAGTAGTATAGTGGCAGGGCACACCGGGGAGCTGTTTTTT
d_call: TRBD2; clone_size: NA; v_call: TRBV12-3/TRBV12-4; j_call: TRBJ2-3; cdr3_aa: CASSAGTSGRVDTQYF; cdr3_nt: TGTGCCAGCAGTGCCGGGACTAGCGGGAGAGTAGATACGCAGTATTTT
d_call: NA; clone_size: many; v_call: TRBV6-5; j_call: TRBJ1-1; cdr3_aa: CASSYSMGRGNTEAFF; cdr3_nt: TGTGCCAGCAGTTACTCGATGGGCAGGGGGAACACTGAAGCTTTCTTT
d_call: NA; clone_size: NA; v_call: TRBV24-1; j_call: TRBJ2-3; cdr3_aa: CATSETLTDTQYF; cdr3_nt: TGTGCCACCAGTGAGACTCTCACAGATACGCAGTATTTT
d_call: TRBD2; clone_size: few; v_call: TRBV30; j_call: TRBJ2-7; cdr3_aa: CAWSGPRTSGRSYEQYF; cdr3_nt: TGTGCCTGGAGTGGGCCCCGGACTAGCGGGAGAAGTTACGAGCAGTACTTC
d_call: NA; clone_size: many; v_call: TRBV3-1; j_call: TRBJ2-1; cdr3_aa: CASSPEEGNEQFF; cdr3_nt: TGTGCCAGCAGCCCAGAGGAGGGCAATGAGCAGTTCTTC
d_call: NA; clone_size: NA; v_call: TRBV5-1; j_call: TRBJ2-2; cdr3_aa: CAGRTAPDTGELFF; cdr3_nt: TGCGCCGGAAGGACAGCTCCCGACACCGGGGAGCTGTTTTTT
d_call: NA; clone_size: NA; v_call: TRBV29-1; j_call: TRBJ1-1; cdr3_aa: CSVETGNTEAFF; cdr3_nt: TGCAGCGTTGAGACAGGAAACACTGAAGCTTTCTTT
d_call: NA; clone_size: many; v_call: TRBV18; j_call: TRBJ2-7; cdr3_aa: CASSPFPGEPFYEQYF; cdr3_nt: TGTGCCAGCTCACCTTTCCCGGGAGAACCTTTCTACGAGCAGTACTTC
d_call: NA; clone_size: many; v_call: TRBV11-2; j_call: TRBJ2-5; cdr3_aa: CASSPSGYETQYF; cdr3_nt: TGTGCCAGCAGCCCATCGGGCTACGAGACCCAGTACTTC
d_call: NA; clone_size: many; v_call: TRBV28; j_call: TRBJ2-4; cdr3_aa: CASSFRAKNIQYF; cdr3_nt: TGTGCCAGCAGTTTCCGAGCCAAAAACATTCAGTACTTC
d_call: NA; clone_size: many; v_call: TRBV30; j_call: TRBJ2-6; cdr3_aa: CAWTLASGANVLTF; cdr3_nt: TGTGCCTGGACCTTAGCCTCTGGGGCCAACGTCCTGACTTTC
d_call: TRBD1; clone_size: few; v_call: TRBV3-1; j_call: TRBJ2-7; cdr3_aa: CASSQDGTGTYEQYF; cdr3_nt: TGTGCCAGCAGCCAAGACGGGACAGGGACCTACGAGCAGTACTTC
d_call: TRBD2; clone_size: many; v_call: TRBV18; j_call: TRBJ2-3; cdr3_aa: CASSPGLGLAGGNGTDTQYF; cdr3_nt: TGTGCCAGCTCACCAGGACTGGGACTAGCGGGAGGTAACGGCACAGATACGCAGTATTTT
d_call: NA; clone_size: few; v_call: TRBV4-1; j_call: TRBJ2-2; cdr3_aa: CASSPEEGVNTGELFF; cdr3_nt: TGCGCCAGCAGCCCGGAGGAGGGTGTAAACACCGGGGAGCTGTTTTTT
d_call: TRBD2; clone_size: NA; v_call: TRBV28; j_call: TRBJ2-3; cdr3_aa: CASSFDGSGTTSTDTQYF; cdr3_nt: TGTGCCAGCAGTTTTGATGGTAGCGGGACCACTAGCACAGATACGCAGTATTTT
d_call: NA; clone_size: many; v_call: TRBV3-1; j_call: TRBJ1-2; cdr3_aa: CASSQEGQGNYGYTF; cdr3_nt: TGTGCCAGCAGCCAAGAAGGGCAGGGAAACTATGGCTACACCTTC
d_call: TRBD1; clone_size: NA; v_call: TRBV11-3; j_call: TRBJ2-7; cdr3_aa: CASSHYLGTGGYEQYF; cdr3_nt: TGTGCCAGCAGCCATTACCTCGGGACAGGGGGCTACGAGCAGTACTTC
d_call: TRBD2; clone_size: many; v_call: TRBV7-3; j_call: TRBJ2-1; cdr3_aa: CASREAGFSVDEQFF; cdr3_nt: TGTGCCAGCAGAGAAGCGGGATTTTCCGTAGATGAGCAGTTCTTC
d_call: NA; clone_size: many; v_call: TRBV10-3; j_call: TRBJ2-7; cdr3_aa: CAISSDSSYEQYF; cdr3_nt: TGTGCCATCAGTTCGGACAGTTCCTACGAGCAGTACTTC
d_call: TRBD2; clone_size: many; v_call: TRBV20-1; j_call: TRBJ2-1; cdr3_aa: CSARLWEGWDNEQFF; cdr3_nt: TGCAGTGCTAGATTGTGGGAGGGGTGGGACAATGAGCAGTTCTTC
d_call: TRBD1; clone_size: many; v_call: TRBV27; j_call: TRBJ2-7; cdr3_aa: CASSLSGQGRSLGEQYF; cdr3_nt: TGTGCCAGCAGTTTATCCGGACAGGGGAGGTCCCTAGGGGAGCAGTACTTC
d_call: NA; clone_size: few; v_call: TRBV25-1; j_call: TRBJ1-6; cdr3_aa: CASSDLGPLHF; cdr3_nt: TGTGCCAGCAGTGATTTAGGGCCCCTCCACTTT
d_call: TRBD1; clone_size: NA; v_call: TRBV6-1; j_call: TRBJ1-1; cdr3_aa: CASSLPGQINTEAFF; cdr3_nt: TGTGCCAGCAGCCTCCCGGGACAGATAAACACTGAAGCTTTCTTT
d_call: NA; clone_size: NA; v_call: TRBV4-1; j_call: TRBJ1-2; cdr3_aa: CASSQSGVSYTF; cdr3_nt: TGCGCCAGCAGCCAAAGCGGAGTCAGCTACACCTTC
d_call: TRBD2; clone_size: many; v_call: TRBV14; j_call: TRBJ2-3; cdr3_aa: CASSQDLGGTSGRTDTQYF; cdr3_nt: TGTGCCAGCAGCCAAGATCTAGGCGGGACTAGCGGGAGAACAGATACGCAGTATTTT
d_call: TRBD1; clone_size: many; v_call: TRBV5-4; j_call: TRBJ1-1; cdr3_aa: CASSEGQGGTEAFF; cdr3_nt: TGTGCCAGCAGCGAGGGACAGGGAGGGACTGAAGCTTTCTTT
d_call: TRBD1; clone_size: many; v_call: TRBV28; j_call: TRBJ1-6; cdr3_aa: CASSPYRGTYNSPLHF; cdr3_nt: TGTGCCAGCAGTCCGTACAGGGGGACCTATAATTCACCCCTCCACTTT
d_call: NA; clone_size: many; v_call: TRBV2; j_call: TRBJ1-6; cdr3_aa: CASSDSGEPPLHF; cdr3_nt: TGTGCCAGCAGTGACTCGGGGGAGCCGCCCCTCCACTTT
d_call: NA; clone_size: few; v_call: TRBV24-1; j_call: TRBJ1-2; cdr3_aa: CATSEGGPNYGYTF; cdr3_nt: TGTGCCACCAGTGAGGGGGGACCTAACTATGGCTACACCTTC
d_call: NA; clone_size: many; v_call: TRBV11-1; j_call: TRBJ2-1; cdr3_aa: CASSRADNEQFF; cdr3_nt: TGTGCCAGCAGCCGGGCGGACAATGAGCAGTTCTTC
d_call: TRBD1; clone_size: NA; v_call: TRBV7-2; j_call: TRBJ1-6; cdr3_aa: CASSPGGQNSGPLHF; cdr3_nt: TGTGCCAGCTCACCAGGGGGACAGAACTCAGGGCCCCTCCACTTT
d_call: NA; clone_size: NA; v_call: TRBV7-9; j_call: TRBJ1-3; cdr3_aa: CASSLVGRTSSGNTIYF; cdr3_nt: TGTGCCAGCAGCTTAGTAGGCAGGACGAGCTCTGGAAACACCATATATTTT
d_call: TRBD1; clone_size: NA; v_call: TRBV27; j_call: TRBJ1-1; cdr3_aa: CASSLTGVNTEAFF; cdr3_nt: TGTGCCAGCAGTTTGACAGGGGTGAACACTGAAGCTTTCTTT
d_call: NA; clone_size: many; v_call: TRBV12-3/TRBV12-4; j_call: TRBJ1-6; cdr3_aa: CASSLGGGLSYNSPLHF; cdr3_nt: TGTGCCAGCAGCCTGGGCGGGGGATTGTCCTATAATTCACCCCTCCACTTT
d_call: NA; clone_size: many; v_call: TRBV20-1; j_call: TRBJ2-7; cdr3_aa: CSAGTGTYEQYF; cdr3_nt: TGCAGTGCTGGGACGGGGACCTACGAGCAGTACTTC
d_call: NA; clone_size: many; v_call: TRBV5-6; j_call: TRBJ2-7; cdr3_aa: CASSFGGATPRDF; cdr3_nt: TGTGCCAGCAGCTTCGGTGGAGCGACCCCCCGGGACTTC
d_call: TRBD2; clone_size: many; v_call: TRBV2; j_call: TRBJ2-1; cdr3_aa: CASSVLPGLAGVLGGQFF; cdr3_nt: TGTGCCAGCAGTGTTCTCCCTGGCCTAGCGGGAGTCTTAGGGGGGCAGTTCTTC
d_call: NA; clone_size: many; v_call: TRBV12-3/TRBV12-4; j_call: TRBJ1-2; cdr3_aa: CASSRVGGYTF; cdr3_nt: TGTGCCAGCAGTAGGGTAGGCGGCTACACCTTC
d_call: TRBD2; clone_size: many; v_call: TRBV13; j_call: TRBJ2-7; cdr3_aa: CASSSTSGREDHEQYF; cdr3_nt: TGTGCCAGCAGCTCGACTAGCGGGAGGGAAGACCACGAGCAGTACTTC
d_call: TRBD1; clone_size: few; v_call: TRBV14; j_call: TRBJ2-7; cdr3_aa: CASSYTGGFWMEEQYF; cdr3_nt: TGTGCCAGCAGTTACACAGGGGGTTTTTGGATGGAAGAGCAGTACTTC
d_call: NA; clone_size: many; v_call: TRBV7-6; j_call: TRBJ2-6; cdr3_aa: CASSFVAGGGANVLTF; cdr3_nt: TGTGCCAGCAGCTTTGTTGCCGGAGGAGGGGCCAACGTCCTGACTTTC
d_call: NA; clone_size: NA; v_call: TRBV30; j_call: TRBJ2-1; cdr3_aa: CAHDQGGRNEQFF; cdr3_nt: TGTGCCCACGATCAGGGGGGGAGGAATGAGCAGTTCTTC
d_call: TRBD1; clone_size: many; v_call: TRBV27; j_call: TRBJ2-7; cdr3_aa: CASSGQGQGEQYF; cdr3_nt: TGTGCCAGCAGCGGACAGGGACAGGGCGAGCAGTACTTC
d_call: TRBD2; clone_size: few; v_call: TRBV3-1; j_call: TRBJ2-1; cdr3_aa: CASNSGRFEKFF; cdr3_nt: TGTGCCAGCAATAGCGGGAGATTCGAGAAGTTCTTC
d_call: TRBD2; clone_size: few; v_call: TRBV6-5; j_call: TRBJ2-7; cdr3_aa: CASSGLAGGPRRARAYEQYF; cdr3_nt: TGTGCCAGCAGTGGACTAGCGGGAGGTCCCAGGAGGGCCAGAGCGTACGAGCAGTACTTC
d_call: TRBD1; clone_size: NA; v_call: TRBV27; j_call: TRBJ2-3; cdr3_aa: CASSLLGSDRGIDTQYF; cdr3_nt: TGTGCCAGCAGTTTATTGGGCTCGGACAGGGGAATCGATACGCAGTATTTT